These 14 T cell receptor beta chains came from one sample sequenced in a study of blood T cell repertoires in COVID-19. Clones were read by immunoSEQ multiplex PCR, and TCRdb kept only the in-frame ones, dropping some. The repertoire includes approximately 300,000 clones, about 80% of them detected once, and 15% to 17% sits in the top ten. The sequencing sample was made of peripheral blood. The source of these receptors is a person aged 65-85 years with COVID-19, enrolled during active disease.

The CDR3 protein is CASSLGTRLATGELFF. The CDR3, as DNA: TGTGCCAGCAGCCTCGGGACTAGATTAGCCACCGGGGAGCTGTTTTTT. The rearrangement joins TRBV11-3 to TRBJ2-2; 8 bases map to TRBD2. The V segment lost 5 bases and the J segment 4 bases; nucleotides outside the gene matches: 9. CDR1 is SGHNT, CDR2 YENEEA, per germline. The CDR3 has 16 amino acids.

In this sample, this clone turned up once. The CDR3 loop is CASSLAGGSETQYF. DNA for the CDR3: TGTGCCAGCAGTTTAGCGGGGGGATCAGAGACCCAGTACTTC. The chain recombines TRBV7-3 with TRBJ2-5; 10 bases fit TRBD2. Germline V gene data show CDR1 as SGHTA and CDR2 as FQGTGA. The CDR3 is made up of 14 amino acids. With V trimmed by 6 bases and J by 4 bases, 5 bases remained unmatched. Full variable domain (rest looked up from reference TRBV7-3 and TRBJ2-5): GAGVSQTPSNKVTEKGKYVELRCDPISGHTALYWYRQSLGQGPEFLIYFQGTGAADDSGLPNDRFFAVRPEGSVSTLKIQRTERGDSAVYLCASSLAGGSETQYFGPGTRLLVL.

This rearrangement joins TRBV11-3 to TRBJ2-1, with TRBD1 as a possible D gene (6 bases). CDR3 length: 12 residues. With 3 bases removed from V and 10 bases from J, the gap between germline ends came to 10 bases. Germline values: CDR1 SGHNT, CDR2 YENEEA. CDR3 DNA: TGTGCCAGCAGCTTTCCGGGGACAGAGCAGTTCTTC. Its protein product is CASSFPGTEQFF.

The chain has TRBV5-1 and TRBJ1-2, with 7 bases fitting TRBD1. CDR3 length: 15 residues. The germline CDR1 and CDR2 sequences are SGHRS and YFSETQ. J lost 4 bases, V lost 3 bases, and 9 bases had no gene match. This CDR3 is CASSSTAQGSYGYTF. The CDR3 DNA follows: TGCGCCAGCAGCTCTACCGCACAGGGGAGCTATGGCTACACCTTC.

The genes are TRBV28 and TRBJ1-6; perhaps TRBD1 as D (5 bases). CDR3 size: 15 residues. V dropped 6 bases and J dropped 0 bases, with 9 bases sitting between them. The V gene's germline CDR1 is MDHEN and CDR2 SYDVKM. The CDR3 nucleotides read TGTGCCAGCAGAGGGGCGAGCTCCTATAATTCACCCCTCCACTTT. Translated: CASRGASSYNSPLHF.

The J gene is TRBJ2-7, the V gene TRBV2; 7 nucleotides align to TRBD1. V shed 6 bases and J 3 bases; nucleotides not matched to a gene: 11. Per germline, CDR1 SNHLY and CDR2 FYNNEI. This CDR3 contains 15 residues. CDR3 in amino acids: CASSGLTGYIYEQYF. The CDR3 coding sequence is TGTGCCAGCAGCGGACTGACAGGGTATATCTACGAGCAGTACTTC.

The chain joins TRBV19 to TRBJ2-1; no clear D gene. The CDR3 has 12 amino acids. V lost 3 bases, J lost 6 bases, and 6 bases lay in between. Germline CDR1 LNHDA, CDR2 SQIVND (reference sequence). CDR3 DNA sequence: TGTGCCAGTAGTATTATCGGCAATGAGCAGTTCTTC. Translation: CASSIIGNEQFF.

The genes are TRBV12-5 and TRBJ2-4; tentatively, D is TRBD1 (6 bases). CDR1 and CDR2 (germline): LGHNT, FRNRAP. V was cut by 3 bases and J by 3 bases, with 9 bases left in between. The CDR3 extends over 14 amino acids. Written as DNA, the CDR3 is TGTGCTAGTGGTTTTGGGACAAGCAAAAACATTCAGTACTTC. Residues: CASGFGTSKNIQYF. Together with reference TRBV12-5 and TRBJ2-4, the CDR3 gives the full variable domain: DARVTQTPRHKVTEMGQEVTMRCQPILGHNTVFWYRQTMMQGLELLAYFRNRAPLDDSGMPKDRFSAEMPDATLATLKIQPSEPRDSAVYFCASGFGTSKNIQYFGAGTRLSVL.

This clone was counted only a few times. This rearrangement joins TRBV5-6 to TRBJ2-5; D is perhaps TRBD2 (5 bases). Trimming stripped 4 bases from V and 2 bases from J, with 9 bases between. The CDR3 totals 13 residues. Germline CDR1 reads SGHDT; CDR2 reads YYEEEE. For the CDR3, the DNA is TGTGCCAGCAGCGGGAGCTGGCAAGAGACCCAGTACTTC. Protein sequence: CASSGSWQETQYF. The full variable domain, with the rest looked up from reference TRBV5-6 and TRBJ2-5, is DAGVTQSPTHLIKTRGQQVTLRCSPKSGHDTVSWYQQALGQGPQFIFQYYEEEERQRGNFPDRFSGHQFPNYSSELNVNALLLGDSALYLCASSGSWQETQYFGPGTRLLVL.

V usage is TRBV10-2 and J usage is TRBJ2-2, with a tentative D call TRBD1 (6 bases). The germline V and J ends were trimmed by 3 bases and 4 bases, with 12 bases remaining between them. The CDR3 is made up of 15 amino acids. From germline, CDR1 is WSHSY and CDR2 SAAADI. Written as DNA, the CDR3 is TGCGCCAGCAGTGACCTCGGACAGACCACCGGGGAGCTGTTTTTT. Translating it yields CASSDLGQTTGELFF.

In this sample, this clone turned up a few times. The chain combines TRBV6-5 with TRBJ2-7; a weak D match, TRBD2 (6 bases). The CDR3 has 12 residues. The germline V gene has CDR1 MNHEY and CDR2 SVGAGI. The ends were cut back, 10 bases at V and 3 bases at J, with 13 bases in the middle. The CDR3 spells CATWTGGYEQYF. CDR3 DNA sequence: TGTGCCACCTGGACCGGGGGCTACGAGCAGTACTTC.

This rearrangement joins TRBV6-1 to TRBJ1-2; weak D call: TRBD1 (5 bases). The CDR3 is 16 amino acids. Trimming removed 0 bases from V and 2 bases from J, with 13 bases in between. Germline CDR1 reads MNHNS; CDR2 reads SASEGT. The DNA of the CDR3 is TGTGCCAGCAGTGAAGCGCTTCGGGGGGGGAACTATGGCTACACCTTC. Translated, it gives CASSEALRGGNYGYTF.

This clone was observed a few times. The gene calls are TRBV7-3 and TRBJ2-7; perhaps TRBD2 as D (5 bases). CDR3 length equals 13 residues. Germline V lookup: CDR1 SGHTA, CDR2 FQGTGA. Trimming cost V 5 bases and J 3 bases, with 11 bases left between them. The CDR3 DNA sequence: TGTGCCAGCAGCAGCGGTCGTCACTACGAGCAGTACTTC. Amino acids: CASSSGRHYEQYF.

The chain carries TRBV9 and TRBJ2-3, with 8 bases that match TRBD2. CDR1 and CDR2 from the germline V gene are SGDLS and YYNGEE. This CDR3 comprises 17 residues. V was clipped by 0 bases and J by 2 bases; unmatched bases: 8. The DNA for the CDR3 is TGTGCCAGCAGCGTAGCAAGTCAGCGGGGGACCACAGATACGCAGTATTTT. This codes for CASSVASQRGTTDTQYF.